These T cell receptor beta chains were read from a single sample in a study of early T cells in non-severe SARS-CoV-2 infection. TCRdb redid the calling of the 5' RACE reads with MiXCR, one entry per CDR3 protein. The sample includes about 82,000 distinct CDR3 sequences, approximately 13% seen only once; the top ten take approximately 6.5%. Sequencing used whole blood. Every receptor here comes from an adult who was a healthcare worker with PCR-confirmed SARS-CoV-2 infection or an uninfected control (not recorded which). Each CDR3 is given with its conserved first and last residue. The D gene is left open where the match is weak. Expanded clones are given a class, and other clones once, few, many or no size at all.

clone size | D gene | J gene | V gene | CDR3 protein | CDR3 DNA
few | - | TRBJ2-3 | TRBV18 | CASSPQGPSTDTQYF | TGTGCCAGCTCACCACAGGGGCCAAGCACAGATACGCAGTATTTT
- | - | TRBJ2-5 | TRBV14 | CASSQGTGTRGETQYF | TGTGCCAGCAGCCAAGGGACCGGGACACGAGGAGAGACCCAGTACTTC
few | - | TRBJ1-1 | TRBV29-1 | CSVEDWTGNTEAFF | TGCAGCGTTGAAGACTGGACCGGGAACACTGAAGCTTTCTTT
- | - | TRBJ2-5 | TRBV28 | CASSSSAVNQETQYF | TGTGCCAGCAGTTCCTCCGCTGTCAATCAAGAGACCCAGTACTTC
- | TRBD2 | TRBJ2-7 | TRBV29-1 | CSVELTGTTYEQYF | TGCAGCGTTGAATTAACCGGGACTACCTACGAGCAGTACTTC
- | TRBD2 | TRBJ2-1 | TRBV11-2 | CASSLGASGGNEQFF | TGTGCCAGCAGCTTAGGGGCTAGCGGGGGCAATGAGCAGTTCTTC
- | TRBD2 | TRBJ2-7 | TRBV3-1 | CASSQGLAGGGEQYF | TGTGCCAGCAGCCAAGGGCTAGCGGGAGGGGGCGAGCAGTACTTC
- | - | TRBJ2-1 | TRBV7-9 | CASRLGGDRYNEQFF | TGTGCCAGCAGGTTAGGAGGTGACAGGTACAATGAGCAGTTCTTC
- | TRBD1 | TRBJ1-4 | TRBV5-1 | CASSLVQGAGATNEKLFF | TGCGCCAGCAGCTTGGTACAGGGGGCTGGGGCAACTAATGAAAAACTGTTTTTT
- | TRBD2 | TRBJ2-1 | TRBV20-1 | CSARIFTSDQSWSFF | TGCAGTGCTCGGATTTTCACTAGCGACCAATCCTGGTCTTTCTTC
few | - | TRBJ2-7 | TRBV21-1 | CASSAEGTGEGEQYF | TGTGCCAGCAGCGCTGAGGGGACAGGGGAGGGGGAGCAGTACTTC